This TCR beta chain was observed in a study of blood T cell repertoires in COVID-19 (TCRdb year 2020). General notes on the study: The collaborator samples originated in the United States, Italy and Spain and spanned the acute and convalescent phases of COVID-19. The prospective study material was composed of cDNA or gDNA derived from T cells, B-cell-depleted T cells, or PBMCs. The samples were drawn from two sources: the first 160 participants of the ongoing ImmuneRACE study, and fewer than 1,500 subjects contributed by 6 global collaborators. The sample metadata nearly always contained a de-identified subject ID, COVID-19 status, age in years and sex. The repertoires were made available in a free public database intended to serve as a resource for research on the immune response to SARS-CoV-2. Where HLA class I and class II types were available, the types were taken from metadata supplied by the sample provider, not from assay-based typing. The dataset comprised deeply sampled blood TCRbeta repertoires from subjects exposed to, actively infected with, or recovered from COVID-19.

One collaborating source in Seattle enrolled patients while the patients were actively infected and followed the patients over time throughout the course of disease. The collaborating institutions used their own protocols to collect whole blood in K2EDTA tubes. Collaborator samples were shipped for TCRbeta analysis as frozen whole blood, isolated PBMCs, or DNA extracted from either sample type. Regarding this clone: It lacks a known antigen. The sample holds no much larger clone one base away, and base qualities are not on file.

The V end gives up 0 bases and the J end 0 bases, leaving 1 base in the junction not matched to a gene. CDR1 is given as SGHRS and CDR2 as YFSETQ, both from the germline V gene. From its cysteine to its phenylalanine, the CDR3 spans 16 amino acids. The entry retains the CDR3 DNA only, 48 bases that are in frame from base 1. TCRbeta CDR3 regions were amplified from genomic DNA using the immunoSEQ Assay, a bias-controlled multiplex PCR. Per the original workflow: The number of nucleated cells in each sample was estimated from the amplification of reference gene primers within the assay. To quantify the absolute abundance of each unique TCRbeta CDR3 rearrangement, sequence reads were collapsed and filtered. For each sample, productive Simpson clonality was calculated as the square root of Simpson's diversity index over productive rearrangements. What TCRdb holds here is the immuneACCESS table cut down to in-frame rearrangements. Part of the clones is not present; checked against another copy, under half of the missing clones reflect an unresolved V gene, and the others are unexplained. That table supplies the V and J calls and clone size; D and trimming were determined from the DNA. The sample profile shows about 250,000 clones; about 87% of them were found once. Of the sample, just under 6.5% is held by the ten largest clones.

Findings and caveats that apply to the study as a whole: Clinical and demographic metadata were provided uncurated, with the amount varying by source and participant.

The chain is made from TRBV5-1 and TRBJ2-1, and 9 bases in between align with TRBD2. The material sequenced was peripheral blood. The sequence came from a woman aged 25 to 39 with COVID-19, enrolled during active disease. The encoded CDR3 is CASSLGLAASYNEQFF. At the DNA level, the sequence is TGCGCCAGCAGCTTGGGACTAGCGGCCTCCTACAATGAGCAGTTCTTC. With the portions outside the CDR3 filled from the reference TRBV5-1 and TRBJ2-1 genes, the complete variable region becomes KAGVTQTPRYLIKTRGQQVTLSCSPISGHRSVSWYQQTPGQGLQFLFEYFSETQRNKGNFPGRFSGRQFSNSRSEMNVSTLELGDSALYLCASSLGLAASYNEQFFGPGTRLTVL.